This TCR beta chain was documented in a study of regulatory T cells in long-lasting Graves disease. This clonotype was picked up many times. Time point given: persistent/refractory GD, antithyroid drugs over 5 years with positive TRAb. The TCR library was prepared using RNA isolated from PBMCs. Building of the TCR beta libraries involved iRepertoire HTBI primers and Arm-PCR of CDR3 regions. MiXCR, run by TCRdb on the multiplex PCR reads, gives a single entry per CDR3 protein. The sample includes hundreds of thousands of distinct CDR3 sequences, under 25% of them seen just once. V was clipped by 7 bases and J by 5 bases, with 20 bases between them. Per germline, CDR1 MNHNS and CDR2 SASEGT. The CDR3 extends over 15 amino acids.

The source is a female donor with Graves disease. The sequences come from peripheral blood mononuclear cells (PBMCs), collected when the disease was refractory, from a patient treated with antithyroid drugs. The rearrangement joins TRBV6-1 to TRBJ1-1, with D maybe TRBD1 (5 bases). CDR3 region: CASTGGPLRTTEAFF. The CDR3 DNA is TGTGCCAGCACGGGGGGTCCCCTACGAACGACTGAAGCTTTCTTT.